The entry that follows covers one TCR beta chain sequence. Its specificity is unknown. The data stem from a study of cytotoxic CD8 clonotypes in ibrutinib-treated CLL. Study results and limitations: Investigators sampled sustained-remission and progressing patients at differing times. Public clonotypes were uncommon and contracted or stayed stable on treatment.

The CDR3 runs 14 residues. Germline CDR1 SGHRS, CDR2 YFSETQ. V lost 1 base and J lost 4, with 12 bases in between. The table came from immunoSEQ multiplex PCR; TCRdb's copy has only in-frame clones and leaves some out. The table has 300,000 to 350,000 clones, 70% to 80% seen once. Sequenced here: PBMCs, sampled before ibrutinib treatment. This sequence joins TRBV5-1 and TRBJ2-7, with D perhaps TRBD1 (5 bases). This TCR derives from a human donor with chronic lymphocytic leukemia. For the CDR3, the DNA is TGCGCCAGCAGCTTGCTGGGGCTGAAGTACGAGCAGTACTTC. Amino acid sequence: CASSLLGLKYEQYF.